The sample holds one count of the clone carrying this TCR beta chain. As yet, its antigen is unknown. A much bigger clone sits one base away, suggesting this may be a read error. This record belongs to a study of tumor and adjacent non-tumor tissue in lung cancer. Study summary: Each sample yielded about 4.17 million productive TCRbeta reads on average.

This sample's RNA came from whole unsorted tissue. A modified ARM-PCR protocol with three rounds of nested PCR amplified TCRbeta. TCRdb re-called the multiplex PCR reads through MiXCR, storing one row per CDR3 protein. The table includes about 76,000 distinct CDR3 sequences, about two thirds detected once. Overall study results and limits: Tumor tissue had significantly higher TCR diversity than normal lung.

The sequence came from a woman between 65 and 79 years old with non-small cell lung cancer. The sample was lung tumor tissue.

CDR3 sequence (DNA): TGTGCCAGCAGCGCGGCAGGTAACGTCATGACTTTC. Protein product: CASSAAGNVMTF. V and J are TRBV5-5 and TRBJ2-6, with D unresolved. Germline loops: CDR1 SGHKS, CDR2 YYEKEE (reference sequence). The length of the CDR3 is 12 residues.